What follows describes a single T cell receptor beta chain. Its antigen is not known. This sample is part of a study of shared clonotypes between healthy human individuals. Across the study: The people who gave samples were a couple of women and three men aged 18 to 49.

Study results and caveats: Despite large depth, rarefaction showed incomplete sorted-subset sequencing. Across four donors, naive CD4 shared 5% to 6%, naive CD8 more than 3%, memory CD4 approximately 2.5%, memory CD8 around 0.42%.

V was shortened by 0 bases and J by 0 bases, with 16 bases between the two germline ends. Germline assignment: CDR1 SGHRS and CDR2 YFSETQ. The CDR3 loop spans 17 amino acids. The data were produced by immunoSEQ multiplex PCR, yet TCRdb's version contains in-frame clones alone and is incomplete. The table records some 1,100,000 clones, 75% to 85% of them present only once. The receptor was derived from a man aged 18 to 30 in good health. Some clones in this sample may be carry-over from other donors' samples. The rearrangement uses TRBV5-1 and TRBJ2-7; D remains ambiguous. The sample comprised memory CD4+ T cells from PBMCs. Subset indicated: CD45RA-negative fraction. CDR3 region: CASSLGVLGRSSYEQYF. The CDR3 bases are TGCGCCAGCAGCTTGGGTGTTTTAGGACGTAGCTCCTACGAGCAGTACTTC.